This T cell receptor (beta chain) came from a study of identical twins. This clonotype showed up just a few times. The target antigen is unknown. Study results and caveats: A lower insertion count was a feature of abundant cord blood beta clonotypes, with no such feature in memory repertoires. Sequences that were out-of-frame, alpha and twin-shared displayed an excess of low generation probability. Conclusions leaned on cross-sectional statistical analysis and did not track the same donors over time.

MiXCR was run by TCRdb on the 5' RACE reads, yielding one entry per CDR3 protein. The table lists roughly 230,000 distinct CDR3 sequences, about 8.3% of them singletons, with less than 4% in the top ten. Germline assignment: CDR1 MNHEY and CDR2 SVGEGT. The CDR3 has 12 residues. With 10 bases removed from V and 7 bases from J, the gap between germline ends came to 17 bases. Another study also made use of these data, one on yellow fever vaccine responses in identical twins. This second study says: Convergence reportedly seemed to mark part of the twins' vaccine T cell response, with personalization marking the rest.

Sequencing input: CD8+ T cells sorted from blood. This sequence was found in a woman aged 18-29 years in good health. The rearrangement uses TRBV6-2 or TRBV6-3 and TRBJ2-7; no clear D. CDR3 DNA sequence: TGTGCCATCATAGCCCCCAAAAGGGAGCAGTACTTC. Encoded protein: CAIIAPKREQYF.